This passage covers 20 T cell receptor beta chains from one sample sequenced in a study of cytomegalovirus exposure and HLA in healthy donors. PCR employed 60 Vbeta and 13 Jbeta primers. Clones were read by immunoSEQ multiplex PCR, and TCRdb kept only the in-frame ones, dropping some. The sample has fewer than 90,000 clones; roughly four fifths are singletons. Source material: PBMCs. These receptors originate from a human donor in good health.

This sequence joins TRBV5-1 and TRBJ1-2; D unclear. The germline V gene encodes CDR1 SGHRS and CDR2 YFSETQ. V shed 2 bases and J shed 1 base, with 9 bases lying between them. This CDR3 is built from 14 residues. For the CDR3, the DNA is TGCGCCAGCAGCTTCGGCAGCGATAACTATGGCTACACCTTC. The encoded protein is CASSFGSDNYGYTF.

The J gene is TRBJ1-5, the V gene TRBV4-1; possibly TRBD1 for D (5 bases). CDR3 size: 15 residues. The V gene's germline CDR1 is MGHRA and CDR2 YSYEKL. V lost 4 bases and J lost 3, with 13 bases in between. The CDR3 DNA reads as TGCGCCAGCAGCCCGGGTGGAGGGACCAATCAGCCCCAGCATTTT. Its protein product is CASSPGGGTNQPQHF.

The rearrangement joins TRBV5-1 to TRBJ1-1, with TRBD1 matching 8 bases. Germline lookup yields CDR1 SGHRS and CDR2 YFSETQ. The ends lost 5 bases at V and 5 bases at J; junction bases unmatched: 14. The CDR3 runs to 16 residues. CDR3 sequence: CASSNRPGQAGTEAFF. The CDR3 coding sequence is TGCGCCAGCAGTAATAGACCGGGACAGGCGGGGACTGAAGCTTTCTTT.

V is TRBV19 and J is TRBJ1-1; 7 bases match TRBD1. The CDR3 extends over 16 amino acids. The germline V gene encodes CDR1 LNHDA and CDR2 SQIVND (reference sequence). With V trimmed by 2 bases and J by 6 bases, 12 bases remained unmatched. The CDR3 is CASSILKRGRLPEAFF. CDR3 nucleotide sequence: TGTGCCAGTAGTATACTAAAGAGGGGGCGGCTTCCTGAAGCTTTCTTT.

This clone was observed a handful of times. This chain links TRBV25-1 with TRBJ1-1; the D gene is possibly TRBD1 (5 bases). The V gene's germline CDR1 is MGHDK and CDR2 SYGVNS. Between the trimmed V and J ends, which lost 1 base and 3 bases, there was a span of 9 bases. The length of the CDR3 is 14 residues. In nucleotides, the CDR3 is TGTGCCAGCAGTGAATGGGGCGGCTACACTGAAGCTTTCTTT. Protein: CASSEWGGYTEAFF.

This clone was seen ten or more times. The chain combines TRBV6-1 with TRBJ2-7; a possible D gene is TRBD1 (6 bases). The V gene lost 4 bases and the J gene lost 4 bases, with 14 bases spanning the gap. Germline loops: CDR1 MNHNS, CDR2 SASEGT. This CDR3 comprises 14 residues. The CDR3 region has the DNA TGTGCCAGCAGTGCTGGGACAAGCCAATACGAGCAGTACTTC. The encoded protein is CASSAGTSQYEQYF.

In this sample, this clone turned up a few times. The chain recombines TRBV4-3 with TRBJ1-1; D not certain. CDR1 is LGHNA and CDR2 is YSLEER in the germline V gene. Trimming left V 4 bases short and J 0 bases short, with 6 bases between. The CDR3 has 13 residues. The CDR3 region is CASSRQMNTEAFF. As DNA, the CDR3 is TGCGCCAGCAGCCGGCAGATGAACACTGAAGCTTTCTTT.

In the case of this clone: A read error may produce the germline difference seen at one junction end. DNA for the CDR3: TGTGCCAGCAGTTTATCGGGGGCGATGGGTGGCTACCCCTTC. This gives the protein CASSLSGAMGGYPF. The chain links TRBV27 to TRBJ1-2; D is perhaps TRBD1 (6 bases). Per the germline V gene, CDR1 is MNHEY and CDR2 is SMNVEV (reference sequence). This CDR3 has 14 residues.

The rearrangement uses TRBV28 and TRBJ2-3; 7 bases fit TRBD2. Looked up from germline, CDR1 is MDHEN and CDR2 is SYDVKM. This CDR3 contains 15 residues. The V segment lost 2 bases and the J segment 6 bases; nucleotides outside the gene matches: 8. CDR3 loop: CASSLEAGWVDTQYF. In DNA, the CDR3 is TGTGCCAGCAGTTTAGAAGCGGGGTGGGTGGATACGCAGTATTTT. Together with reference TRBV28 and TRBJ2-3, the CDR3 gives the full variable domain: DVKVTQSSRYLVKRTGEKVFLECVQDMDHENMFWYRQDPGLGLRLIYFSYDVKMKEKGDIPEGYSVSREKKERFSLILESASTNQTSMYLCASSLEAGWVDTQYFGPGTRLTVL.

This chain links TRBV29-1 with TRBJ2-7; 7 nucleotides agree with TRBD1. Trimming cost V 6 bases and J 6 bases; bases outside gene matches: 11. CDR3 length: 13 amino acids. CDR1 is SQVTM and CDR2 is ANQGSEA in the germline V gene. CDR3 loop: CSVRMTGTGEQYF. In DNA form, the CDR3 reads TGCAGCGTAAGGATGACAGGGACGGGCGAGCAGTACTTC.

This chain links TRBV5-5 with TRBJ1-6, with D hard to call. This CDR3 comprises 14 residues. V was cut by 2 bases and J by 7 bases, with 10 bases left in between. Germline V gene lookup returns CDR1 SGHKS and CDR2 YYEKEE (reference sequence). CDR3 DNA: TGTGCCAGCAGCTTCTACCGGGAAAATTCACCCCTCCACTTT. It codes for CASSFYRENSPLHF.

The rearrangement uses TRBV9 and TRBJ1-2; 8 bases are a match to TRBD1. This CDR3 is built from 14 residues. In germline, CDR1 is SGDLS, CDR2 YYNGEE. V trimming: 3 bases; J trimming: 4 bases; junction bases outside the gene matches: 5. The CDR3: CASSGVTGVYGYTF. The CDR3 DNA sequence: TGTGCCAGCAGCGGGGTGACAGGGGTCTATGGCTACACCTTC.

This chain connects TRBV29-1 to TRBJ1-1; 9 bases line up with TRBD1. The CDR3 totals 14 residues. V was clipped by 3 bases and J by 0 bases; unmatched bases: 2. CDR1 is SQVTM and CDR2 is ANQGSEA in the germline V gene. DNA for the CDR3: TGCAGCGTTGAGACAGGGGGAATGAACACTGAAGCTTTCTTT. As protein: CSVETGGMNTEAFF.

Details on this clone: The junction departs from the called germline gene at one end, perhaps through a read error. The DNA of the CDR3 is TGTTCCAGCAGTTCGGGTGGGCAGCCCCAGCATTTT. Residues: CSSSSGGQPQHF. The V and J genes are TRBV7-9 and TRBJ1-5; no clear D. CDR3 size: 12 residues. Per the germline V gene, CDR1 is SEHNR and CDR2 is FQNEAQ (reference sequence).

Here the CDR3 reads CASSWASNTEAFF. Written as DNA, the CDR3 is TGTGCCAGCTCTTGGGCTTCGAACACTGAAGCTTTCTTT. The genes are TRBV11-3 and TRBJ1-1; no definite D call. This CDR3 is built from 13 residues. Germline CDR1 and CDR2: SGHNT and YENEEA. V gave up 8 bases and J gave up 1 base, with 11 bases separating them.

This clone turned up a few times. The genes are TRBV18 and TRBJ1-5; TRBD1 is a possible D gene (6 bases). V lost 5 bases and J lost 3, with 14 bases in between. Germline CDR1 KGHSH, CDR2 LQKENI. The CDR3 consists of 15 residues. CDR3: CASSTGQTNNQPQHF. For the CDR3, the DNA is TGTGCCAGCTCAACCGGACAGACGAACAATCAGCCCCAGCATTTT. Filled out from reference TRBV18 and TRBJ1-5, the complete variable domain reads NAGVMQNPRHLVRRRGQEARLRCSPMKGHSHVYWYRQLPEEGLKFMVYLQKENIIDESGMPKERFSAEFPKEGPSILRIQQVVRGDSAAYFCASSTGQTNNQPQHFGDGTRLSIL.

The gene calls are TRBV5-1 and TRBJ2-5, with D unresolved. The germline V gene encodes CDR1 SGHRS and CDR2 YFSETQ. The V gene lost 7 bases and the J gene lost 3 bases, with 10 bases spanning the gap. The CDR3 has 12 amino acids. The CDR3 nucleotides are TGCGCCAGCTCAGACGGAGAAGAGACCCAGTACTTC. It codes for CASSDGEETQYF.

The rearrangement uses TRBV25-1 and TRBJ1-1; 7 bases line up with TRBD1. This CDR3 has 15 residues. The germline V gene has CDR1 MGHDK and CDR2 SYGVNS. The junction had 13 bases not matched to a gene; V was cut back by 5 bases and J by 7 bases. The CDR3 loop reads CASSPTDRVGVEAFF. The CDR3 region has the DNA TGTGCCAGCAGTCCCACTGACAGGGTGGGGGTTGAAGCTTTCTTT. The full variable domain, with the rest looked up from reference TRBV25-1 and TRBJ1-1, is EADIYQTPRYLVIGTGKKITLECSQTMGHDKMYWYQQDPGMELHLIHYSYGVNSTEKGDLSSESTVSRIRTEHFPLTLESARPSHTSQYLCASSPTDRVGVEAFFGQGTRLTVV.

V gene TRBV6-1 combines with J gene TRBJ2-5; 10 nucleotides match TRBD2. CDR1 is MNHNS, CDR2 SASEGT, per germline. CDR3 length: 15 residues. Unmatched junction bases numbered 7, after V lost 4 bases and J lost 5 bases. The CDR3 region has the DNA TGTGCCAGCAGTGTGGTAGCGGGGGGTTGGGAGACCCAGTACTTC. Residues: CASSVVAGGWETQYF.

The chain recombines TRBV9 with TRBJ2-1; TRBD2 aligns across 12 bases. Germline loops: CDR1 SGDLS, CDR2 YYNGEE. The CDR3 sequence is 17 residues long. After removal of 1 base from V and 8 bases from J, the junction contained 10 bases not matched to a gene. CDR3 sequence reads: CASSVTTSGGLQDEQFF. The CDR3 bases are TGTGCCAGCAGCGTAACCACTAGCGGGGGGCTCCAGGATGAGCAGTTCTTC.